One sample yielded the 19 T cell receptor beta chains listed below, sequenced in a study of graft-versus-host responses after intestinal transplantation. What these receptors recognize is not known. Assay: immunoSEQ multiplex PCR; the TCRdb copy retains only in-frame clones and omits some. Seen here are 95,000 to 110,000 clones, about 90% observed once, and the top ten hold approximately 0.88%. The sequenced sample was unstimulated CD4+ T cells sorted from spleen or lymph node cells, obtained before intestinal transplant. The receptor source for this set is a human donor who received an intestinal transplant.

This rearrangement joins TRBV7-6 to TRBJ2-1; TRBD2 matches 11 bases. The V gene end was trimmed by 5 bases and the J gene end by 7 bases; junction bases not matched to a gene: 19. Looked up from germline, CDR1 is SGHVS and CDR2 is FNYEAQ. This CDR3 spans 19 amino acids. This CDR3 reads CASSLRGGTSGAGGNEQFF. The CDR3 bases are TGTGCCAGCAGCCTTCGAGGGGGGACTAGCGGCGCAGGTGGGAATGAGCAGTTCTTC.

The V and J genes are TRBV30 and TRBJ2-5; 13 bases are shared with TRBD2. The V gene end was trimmed by 0 bases and the J gene end by 5 bases; junction bases not matched to a gene: 15. The CDR3 is 19 residues long. Germline CDR1 GTSNPN, CDR2 SVGIG (reference sequence). DNA of the CDR3: TGTGCCTGGAGTGTAGGAGCCGGGGCCCCGGGACTAGCGGGGGAGACCCAGTACTTC. This gives the protein CAWSVGAGAPGLAGETQYF.

The gene calls are TRBV28 and TRBJ2-1; possibly TRBD2 for D (6 bases). CDR3 length equals 17 residues. V dropped 5 bases and J dropped 0 bases, with 17 bases sitting between them. The V gene's germline CDR1 is MDHEN and CDR2 SYDVKM. The CDR3 is CASSPGGGPSSYNEQFF. Here the CDR3 DNA reads TGTGCCAGCAGTCCTGGAGGAGGGCCGAGCTCCTACAATGAGCAGTTCTTC.

V and J are TRBV7-9 and TRBJ1-3; D is undetermined. Per the germline V gene, CDR1 is SEHNR and CDR2 is FQNEAQ (reference sequence). The CDR3 runs 15 residues. Trimming left V 5 bases short and J 1 base short, with 12 bases between. The CDR3 nucleotides are TGTGCCAGCAGCCCCACCCCGGGATCTGGAAACACCATATATTTT. This encodes CASSPTPGSGNTIYF. Complete variable domain (other parts from reference TRBV7-9 and TRBJ1-3): DTGVSQNPRHKITKRGQNVTFRCDPISEHNRLYWYRQTLGQGPEFLTYFQNEAQLEKSRLLSDRFSAERPKGSFSTLEIQRTEQGDSAMYLCASSPTPGSGNTIYFGEGSWLTVV.

This rearrangement joins TRBV19 to TRBJ2-7; the D gene is possibly TRBD1 (5 bases). Between the trimmed V and J ends, which lost 1 base and 0 bases, there was a span of 10 bases. Germline lookup yields CDR1 LNHDA and CDR2 SQIVND (reference sequence). The CDR3 length is 15 residues. The CDR3 DNA reads TGTGCCAGTAGTATAGTGCAGGGCAGCTCCTACGAGCAGTACTTC. Translated, it gives CASSIVQGSSYEQYF.

The gene calls are TRBV11-2 and TRBJ2-2, with a tentative D call TRBD1 (5 bases). The CDR3 loop spans 13 amino acids. V was cut by 1 base and J by 6 bases, with 6 bases left in between. The V gene's germline CDR1 is SGHAT and CDR2 FQNNGV. The CDR3 DNA reads as TGTGCCAGCAGCTTAGTAGGGGCCGGGGAGCTGTTTTTT. Translation: CASSLVGAGELFF.

The chain uses TRBV5-6 and TRBJ2-5, with D tentatively TRBD2 (6 bases). The germline V gene has CDR1 SGHDT and CDR2 YYEEEE. The CDR3 covers 15 residues. The V and J ends lost 0 bases and 5 bases respectively, with 14 bases between them. As DNA, the CDR3 is TGTGCCAGCAGCTTGGTTCGGGGGTTAAGGGAGACCCAGTACTTC. Its translation is CASSLVRGLRETQYF.

The chain employs TRBV6-5 and TRBJ2-1, with 8 bases fitting TRBD2. With 8 bases clipped from V and 9 bases from J, the junction kept 3 bases outside the gene matches. Germline CDR1 reads MNHEY; CDR2 reads SVGAGI. The CDR3 extends over 11 amino acids. CDR3 nucleotides: TGTGCCAGCGGGACTAGAAGTGAGCAGTTCTTC. It translates to CASGTRSEQFF.

This chain links TRBV6-5 with TRBJ1-1; D gene unclear. This CDR3 region has 13 residues. CDR1 is MNHEY and CDR2 is SVGAGI in the germline V gene. V dropped 5 bases and J dropped 3 bases, with 10 bases sitting between them. CDR3 sequence: CASSTKLYTEAFF. As DNA, the CDR3 is TGTGCCAGCAGTACCAAACTATACACTGAAGCTTTCTTT.

V and J are TRBV19 and TRBJ2-7; the match to TRBD2 covers 9 bases. This CDR3 contains 15 residues. Germline CDR1 reads LNHDA; CDR2 reads SQIVND (reference sequence). The V segment lost 3 bases and the J segment 0 bases; nucleotides outside the gene matches: 3. The CDR3 region is CASSIPSGNSYEQYF. CDR3 nucleotides: TGTGCCAGTAGTATTCCTAGCGGGAACTCCTACGAGCAGTACTTC.

V gene TRBV19 combines with J gene TRBJ1-1; no definite D call. The CDR3 has 16 residues. Germline-derived CDR1 and CDR2 are LNHDA and SQIVND (reference sequence). V gave up 3 bases and J gave up 6 bases, with 20 bases separating them. In DNA, the CDR3 is TGTGCCAGTAGTATTCTGGGGAATCTCGGCCCGCCTGAAGCTTTCTTT. It yields the protein CASSILGNLGPPEAFF.

This clone came up once. V usage is TRBV29-1 and J usage is TRBJ2-7, with 8 bases lining up with TRBD2. The germline V gene encodes CDR1 SQVTM and CDR2 ANQGSEA. This CDR3 comprises 13 residues. J lost 4 bases, V lost 4 bases, and 6 bases had no gene match. CDR3 sequence: CSVAGRADYEQYF. Written as DNA, the CDR3 is TGCAGCGTTGCCGGGAGGGCCGATTACGAGCAGTACTTC.

This chain uses TRBV2 with TRBJ1-6; no clear D gene. The CDR3 consists of 16 residues. V was trimmed by 3 bases and J by 0 bases, leaving 9 bases between them. Germline V gives CDR1 SNHLY, CDR2 FYNNEI. CDR3 amino acids: CASSEYGSSYNSPLHF. The CDR3 nucleotides read TGTGCCAGCAGTGAGTATGGGAGCTCCTATAATTCACCCCTCCACTTT.

This clone has a single count. This chain joins TRBV21-1 and TRBJ2-1. TRBV21-1 is a pseudogene locus. The CDR3 is 12 amino acids. The DNA for the CDR3 is TGTGCCAGCAGCAAAGGAGGGGATGAGCAGTTCTTC. Protein sequence: CASSKGGDEQFF.

The chain has TRBV7-6 and TRBJ1-4, with D hard to call. The germline V gene encodes CDR1 SGHVS and CDR2 FNYEAQ. The CDR3 spans 14 residues. The V and J ends lost 6 bases and 0 bases respectively, with 8 bases between them. The CDR3, as DNA: TGTGCCAGCAGACACATTGCAACTAATGAAAAACTGTTTTTT. Amino acid sequence: CASRHIATNEKLFF.

The chain combines TRBV6-5 with TRBJ2-1, with 10 nucleotides matching TRBD2. With V trimmed by 4 bases and J by 6 bases, 9 bases remained unmatched. Per germline, CDR1 MNHEY and CDR2 SVGAGI. This CDR3 has 16 amino acids. CDR3 amino acids: CASSSTFSGGINEQFF. In DNA form, the CDR3 reads TGTGCCAGCAGTTCGACCTTTAGCGGGGGGATCAATGAGCAGTTCTTC.

The V call is TRBV29-1, the J call TRBJ2-3; D remains unclear. The CDR3 covers 13 residues. Germline V lookup: CDR1 SQVTM, CDR2 ANQGSEA. The V gene lost 4 bases and the J gene lost 2 bases, with 10 bases spanning the gap. DNA of the CDR3: TGCAGCGTTGGAGGCCTCGTCACAGATACGCAGTATTTT. This encodes CSVGGLVTDTQYF.

This chain connects TRBV4-2 to TRBJ1-3, with 7 nucleotides matching TRBD1. After removal of 2 bases from V and 2 bases from J, the junction contained 6 bases not matched to a gene. The germline CDR1 and CDR2 sequences are LGHNA and YNFKEQ. The CDR3 spans 16 residues. CDR3 loop: CASSQIVGQAGNTIYF. In nucleotides, the CDR3 is TGTGCCAGCAGCCAAATCGTAGGACAGGCTGGAAACACCATATATTTT.

This clone was observed a few times. The chain uses TRBV28 and TRBJ1-5; tentatively, D is TRBD1 (6 bases). Deletions cut 6 bases from V and 6 bases from J, with 21 bases between. CDR1 is MDHEN and CDR2 is SYDVKM in the germline V gene. The CDR3 has 16 residues. CDR3 bases: TGTGCCAGCAGAAAGGGGGGTGCCAGGTCCGGTCAGCCCCAGCATTTT. This encodes CASRKGGARSGQPQHF.